This TCR beta chain was obtained from a study of T cells in women clearing cervical HPV infection. Study-wide findings and caveats: Timing of associations relative to infection is unclear; T-cell subsets were not isolated. Unknown T-cell numbers per sample may underlie the richness differences. TRBV6-7 abundance was lower in cases than controls (0.11% versus 0.16%).

As to this clone: Antigen specificity is unknown. The read ends 3 residues early relative to the CDR3; the germline J gene fills the gap.

Assay used: immunoSEQ multiplex PCR; TCRdb lists only in-frame clones, some missing. This sample carries approximately 26,000 clones, with roughly 11% going to the ten biggest clones. The CDR3 sequence is 16 residues long. Germline V CDR1 and CDR2: SNHLY, FYNNEI. V lost 10 bases, J lost 3 bases, and 9 bases stayed unmatched. The sample taken for sequencing was blood buffy coat. The source is a woman between 18 and 75 years old with a cervical HPV16 infection that either progressed to CIN3+ or cleared (not recorded which). The chain recombines TRBV2 with TRBJ2-6; TRBD1 agrees at 10 bases. CDR3 residues: CATPTTGGLGANVLTF. The sequenced CDR3 bases are TGTGCCACCCCTACGACAGGGGGCCTTGGGGCCAACGTC.